This TCR beta chain was captured by sequencing in a study of blood T cell repertoires in COVID-19. Study at large: The analysed material was cDNA or gDNA that came from T cells, B-cell-depleted T cells, or PBMCs.

Under the authors' procedure: Using reference gene primer amplification, nucleated cell counts were estimated. Sequencing used immunoSEQ multiplex PCR; TCRdb keeps in-frame clones, though not all of them. V and J calls and clone size come straight from that table; D and trimming were deduced from the DNA. Here the sample spans under 200,000 clones, roughly 80% being singletons. Germline CDR1 is SSHAT and CDR2 is FNYEAQ (reference sequence). Trimming removed 3 bases at V and 0 bases at J, with 6 bases between. CDR3 length equals 13 residues. Sequencing used peripheral blood. The sequence came from a man between 60 and 70 years old with active or convalescent COVID-19. V gene TRBV7-7 combines with J gene TRBJ2-7; D gene ambiguous. The CDR3: CASSFSVSYEQYF. The CDR3, as DNA: TGTGCCAGCAGCTTCTCAGTCTCCTACGAGCAGTACTTC.